This T cell receptor beta chain was identified during a study of blood T cell repertoires in COVID-19. Study context: The origin of the acute and convalescent COVID-19 samples was the United States, Italy and Spain. T cells, B-cell-depleted T cells, or PBMCs supplied cDNA or gDNA.

As processed by the authors: It was from reference gene primer amplification that nucleated cell counts were estimated. Assay used: immunoSEQ multiplex PCR; TCRdb lists only in-frame clones, some missing. The V and J calls and clone size were taken over from that table, and D and trimming were inferred from the DNA. The sample holds about 75,000 clones, about nine tenths seen once. This CDR3 contains 16 residues. Germline V lookup: CDR1 SGHTA, CDR2 FQGTGA. Trimming cost V 1 base and J 0 bases, with 10 bases left between them. The rearrangement uses TRBV7-3 and TRBJ2-1; TRBD1 might be the D (5 bases). This clonotype was sampled from a woman between 50 and 59 years old with acute or convalescent COVID-19. The sequenced material came from peripheral blood. CDR3 loop: CASSLIQGLSYNEQFF. As DNA, the CDR3 is TGTGCCAGCAGCTTAATTCAGGGCCTCTCCTACAATGAGCAGTTCTTC.